This is a list of T cell receptor beta chains from one sample in a study of early T cells in non-severe SARS-CoV-2 infection. TCRdb analysed the 5' RACE reads with MiXCR anew, one entry per CDR3 protein. This table has 75,000 to 100,000 distinct CDR3 sequences, approximately 15% appearing once. What was sequenced was whole blood. Receptors originate from an adult who was a healthcare worker with PCR-confirmed SARS-CoV-2 infection or an uninfected control (not recorded which). Both conserved end residues are part of each CDR3. Some rows have no size entry. The others give once, few or many, or a class for an expanded clone.

V gene	J gene	clone size	CDR3 protein
TRBV5-4	TRBJ2-1	few	CASSWGPNEQFF
TRBV12-3/TRBV12-4	TRBJ1-4	-	CASSVRGAKNEKLFF
TRBV7-9	TRBJ1-1	many	CASSPTGNTEAFF
TRBV30	TRBJ2-1	many	CAWSVLAASSNEQFF
TRBV29-1	TRBJ1-1	-	CSVWQGDLNTEAFF
TRBV28	TRBJ2-7	-	CASSFGTAYEQYF
TRBV11-2	TRBJ1-1	few	CASSYEVPRGTEAFF
TRBV6-6	TRBJ1-5	-	CASSYRGDGNQPQHF
TRBV13	TRBJ2-5	-	CASTASGVIETQYF
TRBV18	TRBJ1-5	-	CASSPQGGGQPQHF
TRBV28	TRBJ2-2	-	CASVGTGGSGGELFF
TRBV3-1	TRBJ1-1	-	CASSQMPVGLLMNTEAFF
TRBV24-1	TRBJ2-3	few	CATSDSDRGGDTQYF
TRBV4-3	TRBJ2-7	many	CASSQDRGSYEQYF
TRBV9	TRBJ2-3	-	CASSVVPTDTQYF
TRBV12-3/TRBV12-4	TRBJ1-6	few	CASSFGNHYF
TRBV10-3	TRBJ1-1	-	CATTGNTEAFF
TRBV30	TRBJ1-2	few	CAWRQSINYGYTF